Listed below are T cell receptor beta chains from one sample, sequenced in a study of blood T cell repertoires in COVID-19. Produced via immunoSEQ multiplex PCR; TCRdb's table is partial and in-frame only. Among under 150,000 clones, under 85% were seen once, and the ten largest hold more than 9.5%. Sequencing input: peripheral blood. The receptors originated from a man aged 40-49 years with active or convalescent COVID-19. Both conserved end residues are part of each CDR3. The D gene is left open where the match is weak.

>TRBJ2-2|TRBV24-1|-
TGTGCCACCAGGGGAGGAACGGGTTATACCGGGGAGCTGTTTTTT
CATRGGTGYTGELFF
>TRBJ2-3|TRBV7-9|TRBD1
TGTGCCAGCAGCTTAGCGGGACAGGGGACAGATACGCAGTATTTT
CASSLAGQGTDTQYF
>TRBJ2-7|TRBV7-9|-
TGTGCCAGCAGCCTTAGGACTTTGGAATACGAGCAGTACTTC
CASSLRTLEYEQYF
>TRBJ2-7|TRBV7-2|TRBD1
TGTGCCAGCAGCTTGCCGACAGGGGGCGTATACGAGCAGTACTTC
CASSLPTGGVYEQYF
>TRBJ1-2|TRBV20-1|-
TGCAGTGCTTCGGTGAACTATGGCTACACCTTC
CSASVNYGYTF
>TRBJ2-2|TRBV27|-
TGTGCCAGCAGACTACCTCGGGTAGGGGGGGCGGCGAACACCGGGGAGCTGTTTTTT
CASRLPRVGGAANTGELFF
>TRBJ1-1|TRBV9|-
TGTGCCAGCAGCTTTGCCCGGGAGAACACTGAAGCTTTCTTT
CASSFARENTEAFF
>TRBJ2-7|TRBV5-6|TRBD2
TGTGCCAGCAGCTACCGGACTAGCGGGGGGGTCCCCTACGAGCAGTACTTC
CASSYRTSGGVPYEQYF
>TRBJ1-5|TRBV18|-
TGTGCCAGCTCACCAAGAAGACAAGAACAGCCCCAGCATTTT
CASSPRRQEQPQHF
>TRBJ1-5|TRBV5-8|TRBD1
TGTGCCAGCAGCCTAGGGACAGGGATCAATCAGCCCCAGCATTTT
CASSLGTGINQPQHF
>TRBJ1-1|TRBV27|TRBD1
TGTGCCAGCAGCGGATTGCAGGGGGTAGGTACTGAAGCTTTCTTT
CASSGLQGVGTEAFF
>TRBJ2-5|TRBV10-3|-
TGTGCCATCAGTGGGGGGGATCAAGAGACCCAGTACTTC
CAISGGDQETQYF
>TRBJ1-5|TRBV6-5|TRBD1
TGTGCCAGCAGCCTCGACAGGGGGCGAAATCAGCCCCAGCATTTT
CASSLDRGRNQPQHF